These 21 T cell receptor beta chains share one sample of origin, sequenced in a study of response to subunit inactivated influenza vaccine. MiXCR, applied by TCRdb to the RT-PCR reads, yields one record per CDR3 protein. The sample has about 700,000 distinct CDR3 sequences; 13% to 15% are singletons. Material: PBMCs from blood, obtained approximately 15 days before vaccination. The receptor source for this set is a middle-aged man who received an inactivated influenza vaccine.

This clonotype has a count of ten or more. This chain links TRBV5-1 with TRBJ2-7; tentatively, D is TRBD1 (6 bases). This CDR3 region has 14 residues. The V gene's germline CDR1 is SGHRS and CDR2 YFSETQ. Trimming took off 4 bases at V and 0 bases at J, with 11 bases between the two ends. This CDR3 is CASSIGQSSYEQYF. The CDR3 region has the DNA TGCGCCAGCAGCATTGGACAGAGCTCCTACGAGCAGTACTTC.

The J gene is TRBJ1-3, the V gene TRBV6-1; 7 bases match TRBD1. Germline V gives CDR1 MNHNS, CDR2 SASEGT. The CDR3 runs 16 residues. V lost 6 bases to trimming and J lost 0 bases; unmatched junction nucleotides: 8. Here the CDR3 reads CASRRQGGGSGNTIYF. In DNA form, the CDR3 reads TGTGCCAGCAGGAGACAGGGCGGGGGCTCTGGAAACACCATATATTTT.

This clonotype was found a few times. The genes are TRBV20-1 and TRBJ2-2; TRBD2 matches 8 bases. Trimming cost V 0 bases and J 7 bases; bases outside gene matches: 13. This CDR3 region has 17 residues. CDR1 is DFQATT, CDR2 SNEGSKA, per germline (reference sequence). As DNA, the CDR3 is TGCAGTGCTAGAGAGAGGACCGGGAGGGCCTCGAACGGGGAGCTGTTTTTT. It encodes CSARERTGRASNGELFF.

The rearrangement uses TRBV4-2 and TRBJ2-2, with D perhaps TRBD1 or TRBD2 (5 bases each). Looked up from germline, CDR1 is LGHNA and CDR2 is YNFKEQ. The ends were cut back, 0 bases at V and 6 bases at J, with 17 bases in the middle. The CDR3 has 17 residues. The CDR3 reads CASSQDLPGPGAGELFF. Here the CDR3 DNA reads TGTGCCAGCAGCCAAGACCTCCCGGGGCCGGGCGCCGGGGAGCTGTTTTTT.

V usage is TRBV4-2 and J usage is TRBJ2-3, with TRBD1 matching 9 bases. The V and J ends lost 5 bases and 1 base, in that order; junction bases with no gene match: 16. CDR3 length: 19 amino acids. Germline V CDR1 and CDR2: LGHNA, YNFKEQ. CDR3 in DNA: TGTGCCAGCAGCACAGGGGGCAGGGGGCAGTTCCACGGCACAGATACGCAGTATTTT. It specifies CASSTGGRGQFHGTDTQYF.

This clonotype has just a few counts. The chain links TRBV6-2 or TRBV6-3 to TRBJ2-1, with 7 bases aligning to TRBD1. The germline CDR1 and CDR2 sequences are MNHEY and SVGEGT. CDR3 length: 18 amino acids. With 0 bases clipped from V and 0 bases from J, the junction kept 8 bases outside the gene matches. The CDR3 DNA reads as TGTGCCAGCAGTTACTCGACAGGGTCGGGGAGCTCCTACAATGAGCAGTTCTTC. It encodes CASSYSTGSGSSYNEQFF.

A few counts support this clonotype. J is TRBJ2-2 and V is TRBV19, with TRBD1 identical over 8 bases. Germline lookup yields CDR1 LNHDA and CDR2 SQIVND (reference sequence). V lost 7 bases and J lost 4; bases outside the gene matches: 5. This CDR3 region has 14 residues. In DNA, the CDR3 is TGTGCCAGTAACCAGGGGGCTGGCACCGGGGAGCTGTTTTTT. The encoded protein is CASNQGAGTGELFF.

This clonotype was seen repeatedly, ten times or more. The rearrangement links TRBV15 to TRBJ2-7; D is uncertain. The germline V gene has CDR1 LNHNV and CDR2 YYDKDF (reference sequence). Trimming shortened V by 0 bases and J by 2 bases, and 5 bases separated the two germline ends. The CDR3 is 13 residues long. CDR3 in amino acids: CATSRDFTYEQYF. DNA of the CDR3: TGTGCCACCAGCAGAGATTTTACCTACGAGCAGTACTTC.

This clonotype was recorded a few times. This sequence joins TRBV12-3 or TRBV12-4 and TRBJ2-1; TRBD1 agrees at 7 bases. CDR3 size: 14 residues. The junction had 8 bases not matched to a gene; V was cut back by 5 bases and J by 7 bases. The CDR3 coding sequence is TGTGCCAGCAGTCTCTCGGGACAGAGAAATGAGCAGTTCTTC. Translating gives CASSLSGQRNEQFF.

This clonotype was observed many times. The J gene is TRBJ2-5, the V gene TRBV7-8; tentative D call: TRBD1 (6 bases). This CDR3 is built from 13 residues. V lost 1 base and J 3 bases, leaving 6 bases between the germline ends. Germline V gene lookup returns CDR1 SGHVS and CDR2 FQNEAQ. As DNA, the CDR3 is TGTGCCAGCAGCTTAGACAGGGAAGAGACCCAGTACTTC. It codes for CASSLDREETQYF. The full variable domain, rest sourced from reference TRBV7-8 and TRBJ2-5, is GAGVSQSPRYKVAKRGQDVALRCDPISGHVSLFWYQQALGQGPEFLTYFQNEAQLDKSGLPSDRFFAERPEGSVSTLKIQRTQQEDSAVYLCASSLDREETQYFGPGTRLLVL.

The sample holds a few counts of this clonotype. CDR3 sequence (DNA): TGCGCCAGCAGCTTGGTCGGCGTTAATGAAAAACTGTTTTTT. Protein: CASSLVGVNEKLFF. The chain carries TRBV5-1 and TRBJ1-4; D is uncertain. Deletions cut 0 bases from V and 4 bases from J, with 7 bases between. The CDR3 is 14 residues long. CDR1 and CDR2 from the germline V gene are SGHRS and YFSETQ. Full variable domain (missing parts from reference TRBV5-1 and TRBJ1-4): KAGVTQTPRYLIKTRGQQVTLSCSPISGHRSVSWYQQTPGQGLQFLFEYFSETQRNKGNFPGRFSGRQFSNSRSEMNVSTLELGDSALYLCASSLVGVNEKLFFGSGTQLSVL.

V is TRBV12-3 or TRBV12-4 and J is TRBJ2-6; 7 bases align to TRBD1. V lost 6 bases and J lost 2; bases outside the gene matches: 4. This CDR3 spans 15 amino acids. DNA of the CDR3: TGTGCCAGCAGCAGGGGGTCCGCTGGGGCCAACGTCCTGACTTTC. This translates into CASSRGSAGANVLTF.

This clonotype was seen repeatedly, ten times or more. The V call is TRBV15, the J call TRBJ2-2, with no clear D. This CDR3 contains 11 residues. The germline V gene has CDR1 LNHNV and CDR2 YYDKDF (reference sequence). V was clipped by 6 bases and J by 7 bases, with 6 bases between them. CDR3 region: CATRYNGELFF. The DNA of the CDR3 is TGTGCCACCAGGTACAACGGGGAGCTGTTTTTT. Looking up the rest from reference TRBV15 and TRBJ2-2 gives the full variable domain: DAMVIQNPRYQVTQFGKPVTLSCSQTLNHNVMYWYQQKSSQAPKLLFHYYDKDFNNEADTPDNFQSRRPNTSFCFLDIRSPGLGDTAMYLCATRYNGELFFGEGSRLTVL.

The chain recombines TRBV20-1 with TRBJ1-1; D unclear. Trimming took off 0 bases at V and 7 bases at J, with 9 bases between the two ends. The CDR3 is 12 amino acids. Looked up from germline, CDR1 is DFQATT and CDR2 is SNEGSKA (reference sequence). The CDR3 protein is CSARDWGGEAFF. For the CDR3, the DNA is TGCAGTGCTAGAGATTGGGGAGGTGAAGCTTTCTTT.

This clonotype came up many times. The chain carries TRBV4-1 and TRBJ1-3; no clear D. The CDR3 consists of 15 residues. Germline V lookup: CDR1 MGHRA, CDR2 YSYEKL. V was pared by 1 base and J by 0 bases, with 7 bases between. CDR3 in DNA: TGCGCCAGCAGCCAAGGTGTTAGCTCTGGAAACACCATATATTTT. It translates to CASSQGVSSGNTIYF.

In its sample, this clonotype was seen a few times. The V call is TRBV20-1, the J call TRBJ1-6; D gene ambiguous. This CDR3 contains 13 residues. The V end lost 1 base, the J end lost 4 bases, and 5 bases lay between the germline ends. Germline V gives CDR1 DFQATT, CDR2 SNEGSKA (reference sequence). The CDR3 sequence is CSARAGYNSPLHF. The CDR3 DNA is TGCAGTGCTAGAGCGGGATATAATTCACCCCTCCACTTT.

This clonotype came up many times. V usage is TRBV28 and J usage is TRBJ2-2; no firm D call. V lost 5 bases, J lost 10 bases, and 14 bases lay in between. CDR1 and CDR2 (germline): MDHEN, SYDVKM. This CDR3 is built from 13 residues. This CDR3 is CASSDLGKEELFF. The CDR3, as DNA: TGTGCCAGCAGTGATCTTGGAAAAGAGGAGCTGTTTTTT.

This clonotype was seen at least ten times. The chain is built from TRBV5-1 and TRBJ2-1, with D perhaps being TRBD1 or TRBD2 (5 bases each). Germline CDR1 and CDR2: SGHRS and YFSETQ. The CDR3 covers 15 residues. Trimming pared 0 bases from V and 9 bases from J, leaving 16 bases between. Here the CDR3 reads CASSLAQVRGAEQFF. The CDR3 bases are TGCGCCAGCAGCTTGGCCCAAGTGAGAGGGGCTGAGCAGTTCTTC. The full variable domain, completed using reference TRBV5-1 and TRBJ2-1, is KAGVTQTPRYLIKTRGQQVTLSCSPISGHRSVSWYQQTPGQGLQFLFEYFSETQRNKGNFPGRFSGRQFSNSRSEMNVSTLELGDSALYLCASSLAQVRGAEQFFGPGTRLTVL.

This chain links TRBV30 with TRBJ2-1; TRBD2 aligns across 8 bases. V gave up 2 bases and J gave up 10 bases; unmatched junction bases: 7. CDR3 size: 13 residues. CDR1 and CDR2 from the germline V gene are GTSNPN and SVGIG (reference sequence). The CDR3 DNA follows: TGTGCCTGGAGTATGACTAGCGAAGGCGAGCAGTTCTTC. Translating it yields CAWSMTSEGEQFF. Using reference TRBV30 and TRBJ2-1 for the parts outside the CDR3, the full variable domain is SQTIHQWPATLVQPVGSPLSLECTVEGTSNPNLYWYRQAAGRGLQLLFYSVGIGQISSEVPQNLSASRPQDRQFILSSKKLLLSDSGFYLCAWSMTSEGEQFFGPGTRLTVL.

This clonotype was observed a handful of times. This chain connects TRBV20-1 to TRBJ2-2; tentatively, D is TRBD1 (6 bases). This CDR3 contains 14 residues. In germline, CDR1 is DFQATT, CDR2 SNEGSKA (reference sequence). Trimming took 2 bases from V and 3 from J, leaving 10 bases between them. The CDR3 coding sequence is TGCAGTGCTAGACCGGGACACCACACCGGGGAGCTGTTTTTT. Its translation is CSARPGHHTGELFF.

The chain's CDR3 is CASSQDLHATSYGYTF. The CDR3 DNA is TGCGCCAGCAGCCAAGATTTACACGCCACTTCTTATGGCTACACCTTC. This chain connects TRBV4-1 to TRBJ1-2; D gene uncertain. CDR1 MGHRA and CDR2 YSYEKL come from the germline V gene. Trimming took 0 bases from V and 5 from J, leaving 16 bases between them. The CDR3 has 16 amino acids.